These 7 T cell receptor beta chains came from one sample sequenced in a study of regulatory and conventional T cells in RAG deficiency. TCRdb keeps only in-frame clones here, not all; method: immunoSEQ multiplex PCR. The top ten clones hold 0.51% of a sample with about 46,000 clones, approximately 90% of them seen once. Blood CD4+ CD25-low CD127-high conventional T cells supplied the genomic DNA template. This sample was also put to use in a study of regulatory T cells. Per that study: The PCR used 52 TRBV and 13 TRBJ primers.

The specimen was CD4+ effector T cells sorted from blood. The origin of the receptors is a human donor in good health.

The chain uses TRBV5-6 and TRBJ2-6; 8 nucleotides line up with TRBD1. The length of the CDR3 is 17 residues. Germline assignment: CDR1 SGHDT and CDR2 YYEEEE. Trimming cost V 1 base and J 0 bases; bases outside gene matches: 3. The CDR3 protein is CASSLWDRPSGANVLTF. The CDR3, as DNA: TGTGCCAGCAGCTTGTGGGACAGGCCCTCTGGGGCCAACGTCCTGACTTTC.

A note on this clone: One end of the junction does not line up with germline, which may come from a read error. This chain uses TRBV6-5 with TRBJ2-7; 7 bases align to TRBD1. The CDR3 consists of 14 residues. Germline CDR1 and CDR2: MNHEY and SVGAGI. The CDR3 region is CASNYRTGSYEQYF. The DNA for the CDR3 is TGTGCCAGCAATTACAGGACAGGATCCTACGAGCAGTACTTC.

On this clone itself: Germline is not matched at one junction end, which may reflect a read error. V usage is TRBV20-1 and J usage is TRBJ2-7; a possible D gene is TRBD2 (6 bases). Germline values: CDR1 DFQATT, CDR2 SNEGSKA (reference sequence). There are 11 residues in the CDR3. The DNA for the CDR3 is TGCAGTGCTAGCGGCCTGGCGGGGAGTCACTTC. Translated: CSASGLAGSHF.

In this sample, this clone turned up a few times. The rearrangement joins TRBV5-6 to TRBJ2-1; D possibly corresponds to TRBD2 (6 bases). Trimming stripped 6 bases from V and 4 bases from J, with 17 bases between. Per germline, CDR1 SGHDT and CDR2 YYEEEE. This CDR3 is built from 15 residues. CDR3 protein: CASTLSSVAYNEQFF. The CDR3 nucleotides are TGTGCCAGCACGTTATCTAGCGTGGCTTACAATGAGCAGTTCTTC.

The V call is TRBV2, the J call TRBJ1-2; TRBD1 might be the D (5 bases). The ends were cut back, 0 bases at V and 6 bases at J, with 14 bases in the middle. The germline CDR1 and CDR2 sequences are SNHLY and FYNNEI. The CDR3 totals 15 residues. The CDR3: CASSEARAGSHGYTF. The CDR3 bases are TGTGCCAGCAGTGAAGCTAGGGCAGGGAGTCATGGCTACACCTTC. The full variable domain, its missing parts supplied by reference TRBV2 and TRBJ1-2, is EPEVTQTPSHQVTQMGQEVILRCVPISNHLYFYWYRQILGQKVEFLVSFYNNEISEKSEIFDDQFSVERPDGSNFTLKIRSTKLEDSAMYFCASSEARAGSHGYTFGSGTRLTVV.

The chain links TRBV6-5 to TRBJ2-7; a weak D match, TRBD2 (5 bases). CDR3 length: 14 residues. Germline assignment: CDR1 MNHEY and CDR2 SVGAGI. V lost 0 bases and J lost 4, with 10 bases in between. The CDR3 nucleotides are TGTGCCAGCAGTTACTCGGCGGGCCGTTACGAGCAGTACTTC. This translates into CASSYSAGRYEQYF.

This chain uses TRBV5-1 with TRBJ2-1; D gene uncertain. V was clipped by 2 bases and J by 6 bases, with 18 bases between them. The CDR3 loop spans 16 amino acids. The germline gives CDR1 SGHRS, CDR2 YFSETQ. CDR3 sequence reads: CASSLGSAGALNEQFF. DNA for the CDR3: TGCGCCAGCAGCTTAGGGTCTGCAGGAGCCCTCAATGAGCAGTTCTTC.